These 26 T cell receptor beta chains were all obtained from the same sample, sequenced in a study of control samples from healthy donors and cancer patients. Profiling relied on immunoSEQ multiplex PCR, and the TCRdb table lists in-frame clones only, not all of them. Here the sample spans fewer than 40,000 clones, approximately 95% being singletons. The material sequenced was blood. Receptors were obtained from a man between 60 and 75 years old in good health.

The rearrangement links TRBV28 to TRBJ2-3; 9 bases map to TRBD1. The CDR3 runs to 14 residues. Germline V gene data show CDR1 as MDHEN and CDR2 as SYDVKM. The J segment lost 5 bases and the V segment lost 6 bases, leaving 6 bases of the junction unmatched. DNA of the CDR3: TGTGCCAGCAGCCGACAGGGACAGGGAGATACGCAGTATTTT. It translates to CASSRQGQGDTQYF.

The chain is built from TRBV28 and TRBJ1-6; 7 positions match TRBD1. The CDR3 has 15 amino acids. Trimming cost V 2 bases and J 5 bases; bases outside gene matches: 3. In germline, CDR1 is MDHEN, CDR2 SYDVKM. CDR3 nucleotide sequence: TGTGCCAGCAGTTTAAGGGGACAGAATAATTCACCCCTCCACTTT. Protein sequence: CASSLRGQNNSPLHF.

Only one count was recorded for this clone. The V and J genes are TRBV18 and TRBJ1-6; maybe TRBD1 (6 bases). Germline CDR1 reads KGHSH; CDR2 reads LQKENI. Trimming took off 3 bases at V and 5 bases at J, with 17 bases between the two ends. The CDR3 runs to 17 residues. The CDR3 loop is CASSPTSQGFHNSPLHF. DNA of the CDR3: TGTGCCAGCTCACCGACCTCACAGGGATTCCATAATTCACCCCTCCACTTT.

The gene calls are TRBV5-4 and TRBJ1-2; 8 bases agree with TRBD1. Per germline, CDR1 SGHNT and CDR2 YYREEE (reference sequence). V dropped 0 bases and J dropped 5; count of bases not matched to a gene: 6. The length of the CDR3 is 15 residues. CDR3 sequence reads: CASSLVQGAEYGYTF. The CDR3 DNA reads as TGTGCCAGCAGCTTGGTGCAGGGGGCGGAATATGGCTACACCTTC.

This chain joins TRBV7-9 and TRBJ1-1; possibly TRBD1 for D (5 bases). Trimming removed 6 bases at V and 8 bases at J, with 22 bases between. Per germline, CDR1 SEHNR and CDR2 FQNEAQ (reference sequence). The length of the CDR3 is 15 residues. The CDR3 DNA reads TGTGCCAGCAGAACCATTGCCTTCGGGACCGGCGAAGCTTTCTTT. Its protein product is CASRTIAFGTGEAFF.

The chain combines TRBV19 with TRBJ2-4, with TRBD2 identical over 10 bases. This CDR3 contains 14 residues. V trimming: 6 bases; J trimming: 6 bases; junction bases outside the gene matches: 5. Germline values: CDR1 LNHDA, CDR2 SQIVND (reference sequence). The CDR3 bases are TGTGCCAGTAGGATCAGCGGGGGGGCAAACATTCAGTACTTC. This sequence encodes CASRISGGANIQYF.

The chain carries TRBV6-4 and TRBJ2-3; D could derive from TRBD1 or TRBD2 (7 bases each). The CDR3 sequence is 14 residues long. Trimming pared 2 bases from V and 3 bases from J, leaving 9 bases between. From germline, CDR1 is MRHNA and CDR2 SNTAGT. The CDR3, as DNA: TGTGCCAGCAGTGACCAGGGGGGGACAGATACGCAGTATTTT. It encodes CASSDQGGTDTQYF.

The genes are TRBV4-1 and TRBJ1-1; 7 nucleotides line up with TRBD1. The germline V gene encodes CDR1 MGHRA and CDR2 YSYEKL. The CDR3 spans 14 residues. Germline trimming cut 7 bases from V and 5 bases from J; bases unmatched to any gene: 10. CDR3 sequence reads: CASTLTSDRTEAFF. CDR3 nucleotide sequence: TGCGCCAGCACCTTGACCTCGGACAGGACTGAAGCTTTCTTT.

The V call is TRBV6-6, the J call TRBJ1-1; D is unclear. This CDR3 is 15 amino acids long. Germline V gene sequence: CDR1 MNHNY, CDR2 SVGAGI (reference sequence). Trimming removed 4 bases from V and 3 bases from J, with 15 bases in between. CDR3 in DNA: TGTGCCAGCAGTTCTCCCCCCCTTGGGGACACTGAAGCTTTCTTT. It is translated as CASSSPPLGDTEAFF.

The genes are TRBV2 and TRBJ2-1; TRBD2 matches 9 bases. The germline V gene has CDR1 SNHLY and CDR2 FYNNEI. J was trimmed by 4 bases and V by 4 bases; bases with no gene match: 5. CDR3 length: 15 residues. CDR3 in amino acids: CASSGGLALYNEQFF. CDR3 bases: TGTGCCAGCAGTGGGGGACTAGCCCTGTACAATGAGCAGTTCTTC.

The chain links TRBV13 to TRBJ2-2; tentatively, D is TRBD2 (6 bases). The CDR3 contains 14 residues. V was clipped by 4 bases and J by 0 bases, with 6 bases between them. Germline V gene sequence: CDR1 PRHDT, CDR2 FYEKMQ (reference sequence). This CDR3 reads CASSSGANTGELFF. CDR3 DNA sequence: TGTGCCAGCAGCTCGGGAGCGAACACCGGGGAGCTGTTTTTT. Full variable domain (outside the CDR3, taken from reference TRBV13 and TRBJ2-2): AAGVIQSPRHLIKEKRETATLKCYPIPRHDTVYWYQQGPGQDPQFLISFYEKMQSDKGSIPDRFSAQQFSDYHSELNMSSLELGDSALYFCASSSGANTGELFFGEGSRLTVL.

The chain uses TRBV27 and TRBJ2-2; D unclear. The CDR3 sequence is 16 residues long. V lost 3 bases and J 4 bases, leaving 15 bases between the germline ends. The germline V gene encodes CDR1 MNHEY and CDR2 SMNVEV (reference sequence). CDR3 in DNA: TGTGCCAGCAGTTTCAGCGCTGGGCATCTCACCGGGGAGCTGTTTTTT. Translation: CASSFSAGHLTGELFF.

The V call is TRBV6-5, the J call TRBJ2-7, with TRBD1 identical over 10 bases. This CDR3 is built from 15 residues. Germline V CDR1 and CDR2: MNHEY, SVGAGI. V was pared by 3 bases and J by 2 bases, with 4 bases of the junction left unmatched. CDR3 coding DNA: TGTGCCAGCAGTTATAGGGGACAGGGGACCTACGAGCAGTACTTC. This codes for CASSYRGQGTYEQYF.

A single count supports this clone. The CDR3 DNA reads TGTGCCAGCAGCTTAGCGGGGGGGCCTTACAATGAGCAGTTCTTC. This translates into CASSLAGGPYNEQFF. The V call is TRBV7-8, the J call TRBJ2-1; tentative D call: TRBD2 (7 bases). Trimming took off 0 bases at V and 4 bases at J, with 10 bases between the two ends. The V gene's germline CDR1 is SGHVS and CDR2 FQNEAQ. The length of the CDR3 is 15 residues.

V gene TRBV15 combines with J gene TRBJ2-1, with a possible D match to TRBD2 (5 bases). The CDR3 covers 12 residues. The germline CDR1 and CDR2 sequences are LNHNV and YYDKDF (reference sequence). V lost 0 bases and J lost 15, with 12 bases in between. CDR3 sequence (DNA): TGTGCCACCAGCAGAGATCGAGGGTCGCCGTTCTTC. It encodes CATSRDRGSPFF.

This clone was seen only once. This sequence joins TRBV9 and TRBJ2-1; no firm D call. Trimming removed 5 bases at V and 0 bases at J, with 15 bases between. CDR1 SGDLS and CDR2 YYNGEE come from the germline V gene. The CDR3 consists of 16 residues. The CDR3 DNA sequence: TGTGCCAGCAGTGCACAAGGTATGAGCTCCTACAATGAGCAGTTCTTC. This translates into CASSAQGMSSYNEQFF. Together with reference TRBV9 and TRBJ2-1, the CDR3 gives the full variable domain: DSGVTQTPKHLITATGQRVTLRCSPRSGDLSVYWYQQSLDQGLQFLIQYYNGEERAKGNILERFSAQQFPDLHSELNLSSLELGDSALYFCASSAQGMSSYNEQFFGPGTRLTVL.

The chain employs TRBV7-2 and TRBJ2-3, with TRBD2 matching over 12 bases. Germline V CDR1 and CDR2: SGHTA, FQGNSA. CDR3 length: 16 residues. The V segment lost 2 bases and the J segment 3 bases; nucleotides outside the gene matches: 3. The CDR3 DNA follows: TGTGCCAGCAGCTTAACTAGCGGGGGGTGGACAGATACGCAGTATTTT. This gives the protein CASSLTSGGWTDTQYF.

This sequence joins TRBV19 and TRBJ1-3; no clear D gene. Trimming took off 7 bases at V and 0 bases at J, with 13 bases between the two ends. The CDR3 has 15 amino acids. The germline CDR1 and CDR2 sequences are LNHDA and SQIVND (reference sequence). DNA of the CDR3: TGTGCCAGTATGGCAGAACTTATCTCTGGAAACACCATATATTTT. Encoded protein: CASMAELISGNTIYF.

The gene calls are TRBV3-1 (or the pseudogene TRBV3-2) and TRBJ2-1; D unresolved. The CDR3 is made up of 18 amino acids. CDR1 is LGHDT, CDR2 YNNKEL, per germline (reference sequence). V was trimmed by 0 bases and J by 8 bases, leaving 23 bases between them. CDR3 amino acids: CASSQDKGKGPPRDEQFF. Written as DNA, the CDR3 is TGTGCCAGCAGCCAAGATAAAGGGAAAGGCCCCCCGAGAGATGAGCAGTTCTTC.

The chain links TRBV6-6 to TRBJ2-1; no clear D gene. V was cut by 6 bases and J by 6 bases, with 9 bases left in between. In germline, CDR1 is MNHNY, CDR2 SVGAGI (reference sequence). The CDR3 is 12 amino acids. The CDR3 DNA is TGTGCCAGCAGCCGGCCCCGCAATGAGCAGTTCTTC. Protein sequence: CASSRPRNEQFF.

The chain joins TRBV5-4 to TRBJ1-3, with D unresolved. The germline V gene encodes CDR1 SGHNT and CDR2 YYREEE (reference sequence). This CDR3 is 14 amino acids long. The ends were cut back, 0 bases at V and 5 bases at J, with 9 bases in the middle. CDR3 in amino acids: CASSLGQNRNTIYF. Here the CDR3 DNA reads TGTGCCAGCAGCTTGGGGCAGAACCGAAACACCATATATTTT.

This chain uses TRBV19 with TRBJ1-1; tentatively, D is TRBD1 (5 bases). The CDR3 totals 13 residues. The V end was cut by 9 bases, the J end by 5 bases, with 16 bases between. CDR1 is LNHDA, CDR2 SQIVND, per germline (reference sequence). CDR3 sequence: CASNPTDRTEAFF. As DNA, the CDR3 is TGTGCCAGCAATCCGACAGATAGGACTGAAGCTTTCTTT.

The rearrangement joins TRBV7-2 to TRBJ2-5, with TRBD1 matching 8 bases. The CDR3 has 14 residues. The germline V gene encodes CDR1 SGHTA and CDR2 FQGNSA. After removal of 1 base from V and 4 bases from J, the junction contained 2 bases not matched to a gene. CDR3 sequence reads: CASSLEQGVETQYF. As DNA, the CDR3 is TGTGCCAGCAGCTTAGAACAGGGGGTAGAGACCCAGTACTTC.

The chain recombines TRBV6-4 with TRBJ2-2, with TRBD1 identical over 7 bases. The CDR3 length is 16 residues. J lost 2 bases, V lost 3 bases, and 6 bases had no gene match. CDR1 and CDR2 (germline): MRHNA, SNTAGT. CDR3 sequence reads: CASSESRDSNTGELFF. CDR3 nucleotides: TGTGCCAGCAGTGAATCCCGGGACAGTAACACCGGGGAGCTGTTTTTT.

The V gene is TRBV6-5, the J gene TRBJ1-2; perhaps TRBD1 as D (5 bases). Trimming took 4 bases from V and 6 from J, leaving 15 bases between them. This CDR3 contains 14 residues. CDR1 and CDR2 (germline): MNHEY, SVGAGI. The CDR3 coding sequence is TGTGCCAGCAGTTCCCCGGGGGACGGCCATGGCTACACCTTC. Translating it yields CASSSPGDGHGYTF.

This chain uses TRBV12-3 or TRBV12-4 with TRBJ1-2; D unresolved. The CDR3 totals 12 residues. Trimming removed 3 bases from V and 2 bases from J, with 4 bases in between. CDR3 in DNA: TGTGCCAGCAGTTTCTGGAACTATGGCTACACCTTC. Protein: CASSFWNYGYTF.